The T cell receptor beta chain under discussion was sequenced for a study of T cells in women clearing cervical HPV infection. Study information: HLA type could not be excluded as a confounder.

TCR beta CDR3 amplified by multiplex PCR from roughly 1,100 ng genomic DNA. Sequencing was performed with immunoSEQ multiplex PCR; in TCRdb, only in-frame clones are kept and a portion is missing. The sample totals tens of thousands of clones. MY09/MY11 PCR detected cervical HPV DNA; dot-blot assigned genotypes. The sequencing sample was made of blood buffy coat. This sequence originates from a woman aged 18-70 years with a cervical HPV16 infection that either progressed to CIN3+ or cleared (not recorded which).

The CDR3 loop reads CSARSERDRQNYGYTF. The DNA read from the CDR3 is TGCAGTGCTAGATCCGAGCGGGACAGGCAAAACTATGGC. The V gene is TRBV20-1, the J gene TRBJ1-2; 8 bases agree with TRBD1. The CDR3 end lies 3 residues beyond the end of the read and is filled in from the germline J gene. Germline V gives CDR1 DFQATT, CDR2 SNEGSKA (reference sequence). This CDR3 has 16 residues. V was pared by 2 bases and J by 2 bases, with 10 bases of the junction left unmatched.